This is a list of T cell receptor beta chains from one sample in a study of radiotherapy plus CTLA-4 blockade in lung cancer. Sequencing used immunoSEQ multiplex PCR; TCRdb keeps in-frame clones, though not all of them. The repertoire holds about 80,000 clones, with around 76% as singletons. The sequencing here drew on peripheral blood, taken from a patient treated with radiotherapy plus ipilimumab. These receptors were obtained from a human donor with non-small cell lung cancer whose response to radiotherapy plus ipilimumab could not be evaluated. Some clones in this sample may be carry-over from other donors' samples. CDR3s include the opening cysteine and the closing phenylalanine or tryptophan. The order of the fields is V gene, D gene, J gene, clone size, CDR3 DNA, CDR3 protein. A D gene is named only where the DNA matches it firmly. Expanded clones are given a class, and other clones once, few, many or no size at all.

TRBV7-6	-	TRBJ1-2	-	TGTGCCAGCAGCTTATCTGAGCTAGGTGGCTACACCTTC	CASSLSELGGYTF
TRBV2	TRBD1	TRBJ1-3	-	TGTGCCAGCAGTTGGGACAGAGAAAACACCATATATTTT	CASSWDRENTIYF
TRBV2	TRBD1	TRBJ1-6	once	TGTGCCAGCAGTGACGGACAGGGCAGAGAGTCACCCCTCCACTTT	CASSDGQGRESPLHF
TRBV6-5	-	TRBJ1-5	few	TGTGCCAGCAGTGGACTTGGGAGGGGCAATCAGCCCCAGCATTTT	CASSGLGRGNQPQHF
TRBV7-3	TRBD2	TRBJ2-7	-	TGTGCCAGCAGCCCCACTAGCGGGGGACCCTACGAGCAGTACTTC	CASSPTSGGPYEQYF
TRBV6-4	-	TRBJ2-3	-	TGTGCCAGCAGCCATGGCGCGGGGATGACAGATACGCAGTATTTT	CASSHGAGMTDTQYF
TRBV2	TRBD1	TRBJ2-1	-	TGTGCCAGCAGTGTGGAACGGGACAGGGCCGGTGAGCAGTTCTTC	CASSVERDRAGEQFF
TRBV4-1	-	TRBJ1-1	-	TGCGCCAGCAGCCAAGAATCGGGTCCTGAAGCTTTCTTT	CASSQESGPEAFF
TRBV4-1	TRBD1	TRBJ2-2	-	TGCGCCAGCAGCCTCGGGACAGTCGTCCCCGGGGAGCTGTTTTTT	CASSLGTVVPGELFF
TRBV15	-	TRBJ2-1	-	TGTGCCACCAGCAGAGACGAGGACAGTAAGCAGTTCTTC	CATSRDEDSKQFF
TRBV5-6	TRBD1	TRBJ2-1	-	TGTGCCAGCAGCTTGGGGGCAGGGGGCGCGTACAATGAGCAGTTCTTC	CASSLGAGGAYNEQFF
TRBV5-1	TRBD2	TRBJ2-2	few	TGCGCCAGCAGCCCCGGGACTAGCGGCACCGGGGAGCTGTTTTTT	CASSPGTSGTGELFF
TRBV4-2	TRBD2	TRBJ2-2	-	TGTGCCAGCAGCCAAGACGGGGGCGGGGGGGTCACCGGGGAGCTGTTTTTT	CASSQDGGGGVTGELFF
TRBV7-9	TRBD1	TRBJ2-5	-	TGTGCCAGCAGCTCCCGGACAGGCTTTCAAGAGACCCAGTACTTC	CASSSRTGFQETQYF
TRBV28	-	TRBJ2-1	-	TGTGCCAGCAGTTTTGGGGTGGCGGGGAGGTCCCACAATGAGCAGTTCTTC	CASSFGVAGRSHNEQFF
TRBV28	-	TRBJ2-4	-	TGTGCCAGCAGTTCGCCTCTGCGGGGATTCCTAGCCAAAAACATTCAGTACTTC	CASSSPLRGFLAKNIQYF
TRBV5-4	TRBD1	TRBJ1-1	-	TGTGCCAGCAGGGCCGGGGGGGACAGGGCTGAAGCTTTCTTT	CASRAGGDRAEAFF
TRBV7-2	-	TRBJ2-6	-	TGTGCCAGCAGCTTCGGGGGCTCTGGGGCCAACGTCCTGACTTTC	CASSFGGSGANVLTF
TRBV11-2	TRBD1	TRBJ1-1	-	TGTGCCAGCAGCTTAGATGACAGGGGGGCTTTCTTT	CASSLDDRGAFF
TRBV7-2	-	TRBJ1-3	few	TGTGCCAGCAGCTCGCCGCCGACACGCTCTGGAAACACCATATATTTT	CASSSPPTRSGNTIYF
TRBV7-2	-	TRBJ1-6	-	TGCGCCAGCAGCTTAGGGGCAGGCCAGAATTCACCCCTCCACTTT	CASSLGAGQNSPLHF
TRBV29-1	-	TRBJ2-7	-	TGCAGCGTTAAGGACAGTTTCTACGAGCAGTACTTC	CSVKDSFYEQYF
TRBV18	-	TRBJ2-3	few	TGTGCCAGCCGACAGATCCAATTAGATACGCAGTATTTT	CASRQIQLDTQYF
TRBV28	TRBD1	TRBJ2-5	-	TGTGCCAGCAGTTTATCTGGACAGGAGCGAGAGACCCAGTACTTC	CASSLSGQERETQYF
TRBV5-8	-	TRBJ1-4	few	TGTGCCAGCAGCCTCGCGGGGGACTATGAAAAACTGTTTTTT	CASSLAGDYEKLFF
TRBV6-1	TRBD1	TRBJ1-1	-	TGTGCCAGCGACCGGGACAGGGACAACACTGAAGCTTTCTTT	CASDRDRDNTEAFF
TRBV5-4	TRBD1	TRBJ2-7	once	TGTGCCAGCAGTAGGGACAGGGCTTACGAGCAGTACTTC	CASSRDRAYEQYF
TRBV15	-	TRBJ1-3	-	TGTGCCACCAGCAGAGCCCCAGGGACAACTGGAAACACCATATATTTT	CATSRAPGTTGNTIYF
TRBV6-1	TRBD1	TRBJ1-5	-	TGTGCCAGCAGTGAAACATTCGGGACAGGGTATGATCAGCCCCAGCATTTT	CASSETFGTGYDQPQHF
TRBV6-5	TRBD1	TRBJ2-1	-	TGTGCCAGCAGTTTTGGACAGGGGGCGGATAATGAGCAGTTCTTC	CASSFGQGADNEQFF
TRBV6-5	TRBD1	TRBJ1-1	-	TGTGCCAGCACCCGGACAGGGCAGGGGACTGAAGCTTTCTTT	CASTRTGQGTEAFF
TRBV27	-	TRBJ2-7	-	TGTGCCAGCAGTTTTCTTCCAGGGTCCTACGAGCAGTACTTC	CASSFLPGSYEQYF
TRBV2	TRBD1	TRBJ2-1	few	TGTGCCAGCAGTGAAGTCTCCGGGACAGGGGGGGGCAATGAGCAGTTCTTC	CASSEVSGTGGGNEQFF
TRBV7-9	TRBD1	TRBJ1-6	few	TGTGCCAGCAGCTTAGGCCGTTGGGACAGGGCCGAAGGGCCCCTCCACTTT	CASSLGRWDRAEGPLHF
TRBV6-5	-	TRBJ2-1	-	TGTGCCAGCAGTATTCCCGAGGGAGTAAGACAGTTCTTC	CASSIPEGVRQFF
TRBV27	-	TRBJ2-7	-	TGTGCCAGCTCAAGATACCCCGGGTCCTACGAGCAGTACTTC	CASSRYPGSYEQYF
TRBV28	-	TRBJ1-2	few	TGTGCCACGGGGGGGGGCGGCTACACCTTC	CATGGGGYTF
TRBV2	-	TRBJ2-5	-	TGTGCCAGCAGTGAGCCTCTATGGTATTCGGAGACCCAGTACTTC	CASSEPLWYSETQYF
TRBV5-1	TRBD1	TRBJ2-3	-	TGCGCCAGCAGCCACCGGGACAGGGCGGCAGATACGCAGTATTTT	CASSHRDRAADTQYF
TRBV4-2	-	TRBJ1-5	-	TGTGCCAGCAGCCAAGAGGCAGGGATAAATCAGCCCCAGCATTTT	CASSQEAGINQPQHF
TRBV11-2	-	TRBJ2-7	-	TGTGCCAGCAGCCCCGAGCGAGTCAATCGTGACGAGCAGTACTTC	CASSPERVNRDEQYF
TRBV27	-	TRBJ2-7	-	TGTGCCAGCAGTCCGTCCCAAGGGGCCTACGAGCAGTACTTC	CASSPSQGAYEQYF
TRBV28	-	TRBJ1-1	-	TGTGCCAGCAGTTTGGGGACTGAAGCTTTTTTT	CASSLGTEAFF
TRBV2	-	TRBJ2-2	few	TGTGCCAGCAGCTACAGCGGGGAGCTGTTTTTT	CASSYSGELFF
TRBV5-1	-	TRBJ2-1	-	TGCGCCAGCAGCTTGCAGGGGCCCTTGAATGAGCAGTTCTTC	CASSLQGPLNEQFF